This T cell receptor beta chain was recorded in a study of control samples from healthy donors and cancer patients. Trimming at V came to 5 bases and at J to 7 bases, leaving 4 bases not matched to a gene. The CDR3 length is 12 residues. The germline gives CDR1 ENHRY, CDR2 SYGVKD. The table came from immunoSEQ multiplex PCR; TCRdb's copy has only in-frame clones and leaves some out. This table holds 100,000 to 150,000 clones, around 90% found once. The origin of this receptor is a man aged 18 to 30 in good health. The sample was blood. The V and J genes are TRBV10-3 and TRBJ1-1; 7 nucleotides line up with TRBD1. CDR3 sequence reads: CAISSQGVEAFF. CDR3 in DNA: TGTGCCATCAGTTCCCAGGGGGTTGAAGCTTTCTTT.